These 9 T cell receptor beta chains were sequenced from one sample in a study of blood T cell repertoires in COVID-19 (dated by TCRdb to 2019 to 2021). Library preparation was by the immunoSEQ multiplex PCR assay. TCRdb carries this immuneACCESS record with in-frame sequences only. Its versions omit some clonotypes, under half of them owing to an unresolved V gene in the studies checked, with the rest unexplained. In all, the sample holds around 210,000 clones, and about 88% of those were seen once. Of the sample, over 15% falls within the top ten clones. Sequencing used peripheral blood. The source of these receptors is a man in his fifties or sixties with COVID-19, enrolled during active disease.

V usage is TRBV18 and J usage is TRBJ2-3; 10 positions match TRBD2. Germline CDR1 reads KGHSH; CDR2 reads LQKENI. The CDR3 totals 16 residues. With V trimmed by 0 bases and J by 3 bases, 3 bases remained unmatched. The CDR3 sequence is CASSPPAGGGTDTQYF. CDR3 coding DNA: TGTGCCAGCTCACCACCAGCGGGAGGGGGAACAGATACGCAGTATTTT. Complete variable domain (other parts from reference TRBV18 and TRBJ2-3): NAGVMQNPRHLVRRRGQEARLRCSPMKGHSHVYWYRQLPEEGLKFMVYLQKENIIDESGMPKERFSAEFPKEGPSILRIQQVVRGDSAAYFCASSPPAGGGTDTQYFGPGTRLTVL.

The J gene is TRBJ2-6, the V gene TRBV11-2; D is undetermined. V was pared by 5 bases and J by 0 bases, with 8 bases between. Germline V CDR1 and CDR2: SGHAT, FQNNGV. This CDR3 is built from 15 residues. This CDR3 reads CASSPWSSGANVLTF. As DNA, the CDR3 is TGTGCCAGCAGCCCCTGGAGCTCTGGGGCCAACGTCCTGACTTTC.

The chain has TRBV4-2 and TRBJ2-3; possible D gene TRBD2, 5 bases. From germline, CDR1 is LGHNA and CDR2 YNFKEQ. The V gene lost 4 bases and the J gene lost 1 base, with 15 bases spanning the gap. CDR3 length: 16 residues. This CDR3 reads CASSPAGISGTDTQYF. CDR3 nucleotide sequence: TGTGCCAGCAGCCCTGCTGGGATTAGCGGCACAGATACGCAGTATTTT.

The chain has TRBV7-8 and TRBJ2-5; 13 bases match TRBD2. V was clipped by 4 bases and J by 5 bases; unmatched bases: 4. CDR1 is SGHVS and CDR2 is FQNEAQ in the germline V gene. The CDR3 is 15 residues long. The CDR3 spells CASSSTSGRLETQYF. CDR3 bases: TGTGCCAGCAGCTCGACTAGCGGGAGGTTGGAGACCCAGTACTTC.

CDR3 coding DNA: TGTGCCAGCAGCCAGATAGGACAGTCCTACGAGCAGTACTTC. Its protein product is CASSQIGQSYEQYF. The rearrangement uses TRBV3-1 (or the pseudogene TRBV3-2) and TRBJ2-7, with a weak D call TRBD1 (6 bases). CDR1 is LGHDT, CDR2 YNNKEL, per germline (reference sequence). The CDR3 extends over 14 amino acids. V lost 3 bases and J 1 base, leaving 10 bases between the germline ends.

This sequence joins TRBV7-3 and TRBJ2-2; 16 nucleotides agree with TRBD2. Germline assignment: CDR1 SGHTA and CDR2 FQGTGA. The length of the CDR3 is 17 residues. The V gene end was trimmed by 3 bases and the J gene end by 3 bases; junction bases not matched to a gene: 1. The CDR3 loop reads CASSLGLAGGHTGELFF. DNA of the CDR3: TGTGCCAGCAGCTTGGGACTAGCGGGAGGGCACACCGGGGAGCTGTTTTTT. The whole variable domain, filled in from reference TRBV7-3 and TRBJ2-2, reads GAGVSQTPSNKVTEKGKYVELRCDPISGHTALYWYRQSLGQGPEFLIYFQGTGAADDSGLPNDRFFAVRPEGSVSTLKIQRTERGDSAVYLCASSLGLAGGHTGELFFGEGSRLTVL.

The gene calls are TRBV3-1 (or the pseudogene TRBV3-2) and TRBJ2-1; D call uncertain. The CDR3 is 13 residues long. V was cut by 2 bases and J by 8 bases, with 10 bases left in between. Germline values: CDR1 LGHDT, CDR2 YNNKEL (reference sequence). The CDR3 nucleotides are TGTGCCAGCAGCCAATTCGCGAGAGATGAGCAGTTCTTC. Protein sequence: CASSQFARDEQFF.

The gene calls are TRBV18 and TRBJ1-1, with D perhaps TRBD1 (6 bases). Trimming removed 4 bases at V and 6 bases at J, with 15 bases between. The CDR3 consists of 14 residues. Germline V gene sequence: CDR1 KGHSH, CDR2 LQKENI. The CDR3 spells CASSQTGSGPEAFF. For the CDR3, the DNA is TGTGCCAGCTCACAAACAGGGTCCGGACCTGAAGCTTTCTTT.

CDR3 nucleotides: TGTGCCAGCAGCCAAGAAGGCCAGGGTGAGCAGACCCAGTACTTC. Protein sequence: CASSQEGQGEQTQYF. The V gene is TRBV4-2, the J gene TRBJ2-5; a weak D match, TRBD1 (5 bases). Trimming cost V 0 bases and J 6 bases, with 14 bases left between them. In germline, CDR1 is LGHNA, CDR2 YNFKEQ. There are 15 residues in the CDR3.